Each of the 9 T cell receptor beta chains below was sequenced from the same sample in a study of blood T cell repertoires in COVID-19 (dated by TCRdb to 2018 to 2021). Receptor libraries were prepared by the immunoSEQ multiplex PCR assay. TCRdb stores this immuneACCESS table with in-frame sequences only. Part of the clones is absent; in the studies checked, under half of the shortfall reflects unresolved V genes, and no reason is known for the rest. The sample table holds around 80,000 clones, of which roughly four fifths were seen once. 8.5% to 12% of the sample is taken by the ten largest. Specimen: peripheral blood. Receptors were obtained from a man aged 55-75 years with acute or convalescent COVID-19.

The chain is built from TRBV5-1 and TRBJ2-1; a possible D gene is TRBD1 (5 bases). CDR3 length: 15 amino acids. The germline CDR1 and CDR2 sequences are SGHRS and YFSETQ. Trimming cost V 3 bases and J 6 bases, with 16 bases left between them. Written as DNA, the CDR3 is TGCGCCAGCAGCTCACAGGATTCCGCAATCAATGAGCAGTTCTTC. It yields the protein CASSSQDSAINEQFF.

This clone has just a few counts. The chain couples TRBV7-2 to TRBJ1-4; D is possibly TRBD1 (6 bases). The CDR3 length is 13 residues. The V end was cut by 5 bases, the J end by 3 bases, with 7 bases between. Germline lookup yields CDR1 SGHTA and CDR2 FQGNSA. The CDR3 protein is CASSTGPNEKLFF. In nucleotides, the CDR3 is TGTGCCAGCAGCACAGGGCCTAATGAAAAACTGTTTTTT.

V usage is TRBV19 and J usage is TRBJ2-3, with 7 bases that match TRBD1. V lost 1 base and J lost 2; bases outside the gene matches: 3. In germline, CDR1 is LNHDA, CDR2 SQIVND (reference sequence). The CDR3 runs 15 residues. In nucleotides, the CDR3 is TGTGCCAGTAGTATAGGGGACAGACCCACAGATACGCAGTATTTT. Its translation is CASSIGDRPTDTQYF.

The chain uses TRBV14 and TRBJ2-7; D is uncertain. V dropped 3 bases and J dropped 3 bases, with 12 bases sitting between them. The germline CDR1 and CDR2 sequences are SGHDN and FVKESK. CDR3 length: 14 amino acids. The CDR3 here is CASSQLESLYEQYF. DNA for the CDR3: TGTGCCAGCAGCCAGCTAGAAAGCCTCTACGAGCAGTACTTC.

Written as DNA, the CDR3 is TGTGCCAGTAGTATCGACAGGGGGTATGGCTACACCTTC. Translation gives CASSIDRGYGYTF. J is TRBJ1-2 and V is TRBV19; TRBD1 matches 9 bases. The germline V gene encodes CDR1 LNHDA and CDR2 SQIVND (reference sequence). The CDR3 extends over 13 amino acids. With V trimmed by 3 bases and J by 5 bases, 1 base remained unmatched.

The chain has TRBV10-1 and TRBJ1-1; D is perhaps TRBD1 (6 bases). The germline V gene has CDR1 WNHNN and CDR2 SYGVQD (reference sequence). The CDR3 sequence is 14 residues long. V was pared by 5 bases and J by 4 bases, with 14 bases between. CDR3 DNA: TGCGCCAGCAGTCACAACCTAGGGGGCACTGAAGCTTTCTTT. Amino acids: CASSHNLGGTEAFF.

Only one count was recorded for this clone. V and J are TRBV11-3 and TRBJ2-2, with TRBD1 matching over 7 bases. J was trimmed by 7 bases and V by 5 bases; bases with no gene match: 10. The CDR3 has 15 residues. The germline V gene encodes CDR1 SGHNT and CDR2 YENEEA. The CDR3: CASSHLSQGVGELFF. The CDR3 DNA reads TGTGCCAGCAGCCACCTTAGCCAGGGGGTCGGGGAGCTGTTTTTT.

This clone was counted only a few times. The chain is built from TRBV13 and TRBJ2-1; 8 bases are shared with TRBD2. CDR3 length: 16 residues. The V gene's germline CDR1 is PRHDT and CDR2 FYEKMQ (reference sequence). V shed 5 bases and J 6 bases; nucleotides not matched to a gene: 12. CDR3 region: CASSTRLDGRANEQFF. CDR3 coding DNA: TGTGCCAGCAGCACCCGCCTGGACGGGAGGGCCAATGAGCAGTTCTTC.

This clone came up a few times. The J gene is TRBJ2-3, the V gene TRBV7-2; TRBD2 agrees at 13 bases. V shed 5 bases, J shed 14 bases, and the junction held 4 bases outside the gene matches. Germline lookup yields CDR1 SGHTA and CDR2 FQGNSA. The CDR3 is 12 residues long. CDR3 sequence: CASSARLAGGYF. The CDR3 bases are TGTGCCAGCAGCGCGAGACTAGCGGGAGGGTATTTT.